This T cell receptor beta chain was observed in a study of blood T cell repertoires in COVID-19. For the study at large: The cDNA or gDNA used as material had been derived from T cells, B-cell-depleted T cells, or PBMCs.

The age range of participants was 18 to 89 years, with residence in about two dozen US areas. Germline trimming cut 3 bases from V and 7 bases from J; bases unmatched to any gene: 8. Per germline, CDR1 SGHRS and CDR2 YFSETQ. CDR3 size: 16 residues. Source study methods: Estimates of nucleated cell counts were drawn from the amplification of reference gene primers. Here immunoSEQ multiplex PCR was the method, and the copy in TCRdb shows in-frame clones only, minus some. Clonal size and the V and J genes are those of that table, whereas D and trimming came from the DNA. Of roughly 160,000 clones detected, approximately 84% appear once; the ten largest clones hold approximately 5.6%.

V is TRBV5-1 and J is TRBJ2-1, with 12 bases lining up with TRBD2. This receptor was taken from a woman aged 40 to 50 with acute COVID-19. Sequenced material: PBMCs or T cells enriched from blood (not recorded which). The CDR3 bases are TGCGCCAGCAGCTGGAACCTAGCGGGAGGGGGGAATGAGCAGTTCTTC. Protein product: CASSWNLAGGGNEQFF.